These 32 T cell receptor beta chains were all obtained from the same sample, sequenced in a study of cytomegalovirus exposure and HLA in healthy donors. PCR employed 60 Vbeta and 13 Jbeta primers. Produced via immunoSEQ multiplex PCR; TCRdb's table is partial and in-frame only. The sample holds some 130,000 clones; about 82% are singletons and the top ten take 1.5% to 2%. The sequenced material came from PBMCs. The receptors derive from a female donor in good health and CMV-seropositive.

The sample holds one count of this clone. The chain has TRBV6-5 and TRBJ2-7; 9 bases line up with TRBD2. From germline, CDR1 is MNHEY and CDR2 SVGAGI. There are 15 residues in the CDR3. Trimming at V came to 3 bases and at J to 3 bases, leaving 6 bases not matched to a gene. The DNA of the CDR3 is TGTGCCAGCAGTTATGGAGATAGCGGGGGCTACGAGCAGTACTTC. Translated, it gives CASSYGDSGGYEQYF.

The chain combines TRBV30 with TRBJ2-5; 8 positions agree with TRBD2. V was clipped by 3 bases and J by 11 bases; unmatched bases: 20. The germline V gene encodes CDR1 GTSNPN and CDR2 SVGIG (reference sequence). The CDR3 is made up of 16 amino acids. The CDR3 DNA reads TGTGCCTGGAGCCCAACCTTGAGGCGGGAGGCGAGGGAGCAGTACTTC. Translation: CAWSPTLRREAREQYF.

J is TRBJ2-1 and V is TRBV6-5; possible D gene TRBD1, 5 bases. The CDR3 is 15 amino acids. V lost 6 bases and J 9 bases, leaving 21 bases between the germline ends. Germline assignment: CDR1 MNHEY and CDR2 SVGAGI. CDR3 bases: TGTGCCAGCAGCACCCGACCAATTCAGGGTACTGAGCAGTTCTTC. Amino acids: CASSTRPIQGTEQFF.

The V and J genes are TRBV6-4 and TRBJ2-1; TRBD2 matches at 10 bases. The ends lost 4 bases at V and 8 bases at J; junction bases unmatched: 8. CDR1 is MRHNA, CDR2 SNTAGT, per germline. This CDR3 spans 15 amino acids. CDR3 loop: CASSVGSGGVDEQFF. The CDR3 DNA is TGTGCCAGCAGTGTAGGCAGCGGGGGGGTGGATGAGCAGTTCTTC.

Here the CDR3 reads CASSLAGQQYNSPLHF. The CDR3, as DNA: TGCGCCAGCAGCTTGGCGGGACAACAATATAATTCACCCCTCCACTTT. The V gene is TRBV5-1, the J gene TRBJ1-6; D perhaps matches TRBD1 (6 bases). CDR1 SGHRS and CDR2 YFSETQ come from the germline V gene. The CDR3 is 16 residues long. V gave up 0 bases and J gave up 4 bases, with 11 bases separating them.

CDR3 sequence (DNA): TGTGCCAGCAGCCAAACAGGTTATAGCAATCAGCCCCAGCATTTT. This gives the protein CASSQTGYSNQPQHF. The chain uses TRBV6-5 and TRBJ1-5, with D tentatively TRBD1 (5 bases). The V and J ends lost 6 bases and 0 bases respectively, with 12 bases between them. The germline V gene has CDR1 MNHEY and CDR2 SVGAGI. The CDR3 spans 15 residues.

The V gene is TRBV7-9, the J gene TRBJ2-7; the match to TRBD1 covers 8 bases. V trimming: 5 bases; J trimming: 4 bases; junction bases outside the gene matches: 13. This CDR3 is 16 amino acids long. Per germline, CDR1 SEHNR and CDR2 FQNEAQ (reference sequence). The CDR3 sequence is CASSPEAGQGRYEQYF. CDR3 in DNA: TGTGCCAGCAGCCCAGAGGCCGGACAGGGTCGTTACGAGCAGTACTTC.

The CDR3 reads CATSREQGPETQYF. For the CDR3, the DNA is TGTGCCACCAGCAGAGAACAGGGTCCGGAGACCCAGTACTTC. The chain combines TRBV15 with TRBJ2-5; a possible D gene is TRBD1 (6 bases). Germline V gene data show CDR1 as LNHNV and CDR2 as YYDKDF (reference sequence). V lost 0 bases and J lost 5, with 10 bases in between. This CDR3 comprises 14 residues.

The chain combines TRBV12-5 with TRBJ2-3; no clear D gene. V was clipped by 2 bases and J by 1 base, with 10 bases between them. The CDR3 sequence is 15 residues long. Germline CDR1 reads LGHNT; CDR2 reads FRNRAP. The CDR3 sequence: CASGLPPTGTDTQYF. In DNA, the CDR3 is TGTGCTAGTGGTTTGCCCCCGACTGGCACAGATACGCAGTATTTT.

The V gene is TRBV6-6, the J gene TRBJ2-2; 8 bases are shared with TRBD1. The junction had 7 bases not matched to a gene; V was cut back by 6 bases and J by 1 base. CDR1 is MNHNY and CDR2 is SVGAGI in the germline V gene (reference sequence). The CDR3 is 16 residues long. In nucleotides, the CDR3 is TGTGCCAGCAGACCCACAGGGGGAAAGAACACCGGGGAGCTGTTTTTT. Protein sequence: CASRPTGGKNTGELFF.

This chain links TRBV7-2 with TRBJ2-3; a weak D match, TRBD1 (6 bases). V lost 4 bases, J lost 1 base, and 9 bases lay in between. This CDR3 has 14 amino acids. The germline CDR1 and CDR2 sequences are SGHTA and FQGNSA. As DNA, the CDR3 is TGTGCCAGCAGCTCACAGGGTGGCACAGATACGCAGTATTTT. It translates to CASSSQGGTDTQYF.

The chain combines TRBV5-4 with TRBJ1-1; 8 bases map to TRBD1. Germline CDR1 SGHNT, CDR2 YYREEE (reference sequence). The CDR3 sequence is 15 residues long. V lost 0 bases, J lost 5 bases, and 6 bases stayed unmatched. This CDR3 reads CASSLEGHRGTEAFF. CDR3 coding DNA: TGTGCCAGCAGCTTGGAGGGTCACAGGGGGACTGAAGCTTTCTTT.

This chain links TRBV9 with TRBJ1-3; D possibly corresponds to TRBD1 (5 bases). Germline V gives CDR1 SGDLS, CDR2 YYNGEE. With 0 bases removed from V and 4 bases from J, the gap between germline ends came to 14 bases. The CDR3 covers 16 residues. In DNA, the CDR3 is TGTGCCAGCAGCGTAGGCCCGGGACTATACGGAAACACCATATATTTT. Amino acid sequence: CASSVGPGLYGNTIYF.

This clone is a singleton in its sample. This chain uses TRBV29-1 with TRBJ1-1; the match to TRBD1 covers 7 bases. The ends lost 6 bases at V and 1 base at J; junction bases unmatched: 8. The germline V gene has CDR1 SQVTM and CDR2 ANQGSEA. This CDR3 region has 14 residues. The CDR3 DNA sequence: TGCAGCGTCTGGGACAGAGGTTCGAACACTGAAGCTTTCTTT. It yields the protein CSVWDRGSNTEAFF.

The rearrangement links TRBV28 to TRBJ2-5; 7 nucleotides agree with TRBD1. This CDR3 has 14 residues. V gave up 5 bases and J gave up 2 bases; unmatched junction bases: 5. The germline CDR1 and CDR2 sequences are MDHEN and SYDVKM. The CDR3 spells CASSEDRTQETQYF. The CDR3 bases are TGTGCCAGCAGTGAGGACAGGACACAAGAGACCCAGTACTTC.

This clone was seen once. V gene TRBV30 combines with J gene TRBJ2-2; D is unclear. CDR1 and CDR2 (germline): GTSNPN, SVGIG (reference sequence). The CDR3 covers 13 residues. V gave up 8 bases and J gave up 7 bases, with 17 bases separating them. The CDR3: CARSFAIFGELFF. In nucleotides, the CDR3 is TGTGCCCGGTCTTTTGCGATTTTCGGGGAGCTGTTTTTT.

This chain connects TRBV7-3 to TRBJ2-5; 11 bases map to TRBD2. The germline CDR1 and CDR2 sequences are SGHTA and FQGTGA. After removal of 2 bases from V and 5 bases from J, the junction contained 4 bases not matched to a gene. There are 15 residues in the CDR3. CDR3 region: CASSLSSGGKETQYF. CDR3 bases: TGTGCCAGCAGCTTATCTAGCGGGGGGAAGGAGACCCAGTACTTC.

The chain recombines TRBV29-1 with TRBJ2-7; the D gene is possibly TRBD2 (5 bases). Germline CDR1 and CDR2: SQVTM and ANQGSEA. Between the trimmed V and J ends, which lost 4 bases and 0 bases, there was a span of 19 bases. CDR3 length: 16 amino acids. The CDR3 DNA follows: TGCAGCGTTGTCGTATTCCCAGAAGGGAGCTCCTACGAGCAGTACTTC. It is translated as CSVVVFPEGSSYEQYF.

The V gene is TRBV2, the J gene TRBJ2-7; TRBD1 matches 7 bases. Germline CDR1 SNHLY, CDR2 FYNNEI. CDR3 length: 12 residues. Trimming removed 6 bases from V and 4 bases from J; junction bases left unmatched: 3. CDR3 protein: CASRDRLYEQYF. CDR3 nucleotides: TGTGCCAGCAGGGACAGGTTATACGAGCAGTACTTC.

This chain joins TRBV29-1 and TRBJ2-1; a weak D match, TRBD1 (5 bases). V lost 4 bases, J lost 6 bases, and 10 bases lay in between. Germline loops: CDR1 SQVTM, CDR2 ANQGSEA. The CDR3 totals 12 residues. This chain's CDR3 is CSVGSRVNEQFF. The CDR3 DNA follows: TGCAGCGTTGGGAGCAGGGTCAATGAGCAGTTCTTC.

This sequence joins TRBV30 and TRBJ1-5, with a weak D call TRBD1 (5 bases). The V gene's germline CDR1 is GTSNPN and CDR2 SVGIG (reference sequence). Trimming took off 0 bases at V and 4 bases at J, with 7 bases between the two ends. This CDR3 region has 13 residues. The CDR3 bases are TGTGCCTGGAGTGTACGGGGGAATCAGCCCCAGCATTTT. It yields the protein CAWSVRGNQPQHF. Supplemented by reference TRBV30 and TRBJ1-5, the full variable domain reads SQTIHQWPATLVQPVGSPLSLECTVEGTSNPNLYWYRQAAGRGLQLLFYSVGIGQISSEVPQNLSASRPQDRQFILSSKKLLLSDSGFYLCAWSVRGNQPQHFGDGTRLSIL.

This clone was seen just once. The J gene is TRBJ2-3, the V gene TRBV5-1; 9 nucleotides match TRBD2. The V and J ends lost 0 bases and 4 bases, in that order; junction bases with no gene match: 12. CDR1 SGHRS and CDR2 YFSETQ come from the germline V gene. The CDR3 sequence is 18 residues long. DNA for the CDR3: TGCGCCAGCAGCTTGGCCGTGGGCGGGGGGGCCCACCCAGATACGCAGTATTTT. It translates to CASSLAVGGGAHPDTQYF. The variable domain in full, completed from reference TRBV5-1 and TRBJ2-3, reads KAGVTQTPRYLIKTRGQQVTLSCSPISGHRSVSWYQQTPGQGLQFLFEYFSETQRNKGNFPGRFSGRQFSNSRSEMNVSTLELGDSALYLCASSLAVGGGAHPDTQYFGPGTRLTVL.

The table lists this clone with a count of one. The chain carries TRBV7-2 and TRBJ1-6; D perhaps matches TRBD1 (5 bases). The CDR3 sequence is 18 residues long. Germline loops: CDR1 SGHTA, CDR2 FQGNSA. Trimming shortened V by 2 bases and J by 1 base, and 15 bases separated the two germline ends. The CDR3 reads CASSLFAGYGSYNSPLHF. The CDR3, as DNA: TGTGCCAGCAGCTTATTTGCAGGGTATGGGTCCTATAATTCACCCCTCCACTTT.

This clone has just a few counts. The genes are TRBV9 and TRBJ1-4; a possible D gene is TRBD1 (5 bases). Germline V gene data show CDR1 as SGDLS and CDR2 as YYNGEE. The V and J ends lost 4 bases and 2 bases respectively, with 12 bases between them. CDR3 length equals 15 residues. DNA for the CDR3: TGTGCCAGCAGCACGTGGGGGGAGACTAATGAAAAACTGTTTTTT. It is translated as CASSTWGETNEKLFF.

V usage is TRBV28 and J usage is TRBJ2-5; 7 nucleotides line up with TRBD2. The CDR3 totals 15 residues. V shed 2 bases, J shed 4 bases, and the junction held 7 bases outside the gene matches. Germline CDR1 and CDR2: MDHEN and SYDVKM. This CDR3 is CASSLVGGSVETQYF. The CDR3 coding sequence is TGTGCCAGCAGTTTAGTCGGGGGGAGCGTAGAGACCCAGTACTTC.

This sequence joins TRBV28 and TRBJ1-1; D might be TRBD1 (6 bases). Germline V lookup: CDR1 MDHEN, CDR2 SYDVKM. The V gene lost 6 bases and the J gene lost 3 bases, with 14 bases spanning the gap. The CDR3 runs to 14 residues. The CDR3 protein is CASSPSEGDTEAFF. DNA of the CDR3: TGTGCCAGCAGCCCCTCCGAGGGGGACACTGAAGCTTTCTTT.

This chain links TRBV5-1 with TRBJ2-7, with TRBD1 matching over 12 bases. In germline, CDR1 is SGHRS, CDR2 YFSETQ. This CDR3 is 15 amino acids long. J gave up 5 bases and V 6 bases, and 9 bases lay outside the gene matches. CDR3 loop: CASTGWGQGADEQYF. The CDR3 DNA is TGCGCCAGCACCGGGTGGGGACAGGGGGCGGACGAGCAGTACTTC.

The chain has TRBV12-5 and TRBJ2-3, with TRBD2 as a possible D gene (5 bases). Germline lookup yields CDR1 LGHNT and CDR2 FRNRAP. The CDR3 spans 14 residues. Deletions cut 2 bases from V and 2 bases from J, with 8 bases between. The CDR3 region is CASGLLAFTDTQYF. The CDR3 DNA follows: TGTGCTAGTGGTTTGTTAGCGTTCACAGATACGCAGTATTTT.

This clone was observed once. The chain has TRBV6-5 and TRBJ2-2; TRBD1 might be the D (5 bases). Trimming removed 2 bases from V and 7 bases from J, with 8 bases in between. Germline CDR1 is MNHEY and CDR2 is SVGAGI. The CDR3 totals 13 residues. The CDR3 sequence is CASSYQGIGELFF. DNA for the CDR3: TGTGCCAGCAGTTACCAGGGCATCGGGGAGCTGTTTTTT.

The rearrangement links TRBV4-1 to TRBJ2-3, with 14 bases lining up with TRBD2. The CDR3 loop spans 17 amino acids. The germline V gene has CDR1 MGHRA and CDR2 YSYEKL. Trimming at V came to 0 bases and at J to 2 bases, leaving 1 base not matched to a gene. The CDR3 DNA reads as TGCGCCAGCAGCCAAGAGGGACTAGCGGGAGTCACAGATACGCAGTATTTT. It is translated as CASSQEGLAGVTDTQYF.

V usage is TRBV5-8 and J usage is TRBJ1-5, with 8 bases aligning to TRBD1. The CDR3 is 14 amino acids. The trim removed 4 bases at V and 1 base at J, leaving 1 base unmatched. The germline CDR1 and CDR2 sequences are SGHTS and YDEGEE. CDR3 DNA sequence: TGTGCCAGCAGCAGGGACAGGAGCAATCAGCCCCAGCATTTT. This translates into CASSRDRSNQPQHF.

The CDR3 reads CASSKNRLAGGDTQYF. CDR3 DNA sequence: TGTGCCAGCAGTAAAAACAGACTAGCTGGGGGAGATACGCAGTATTTT. The gene calls are TRBV28 and TRBJ2-3, with TRBD2 matching over 7 bases. The CDR3 totals 16 residues. CDR1 is MDHEN, CDR2 SYDVKM, per germline. J was trimmed by 5 bases and V by 5 bases; bases with no gene match: 13.